These 27 T cell receptor beta chains originate from one sample sequenced in a study of blood T cell repertoires in COVID-19 (TCRdb year 2020). Libraries came from the immunoSEQ multiplex PCR assay. Not all clones reach the TCRdb copy of this immuneACCESS table, which keeps in-frame sequences only. Checked studies attribute under half of the gap to unresolved V genes and leave the rest unexplained. This sample gives roughly 390,000 clones in total; around 87% of them show up just once. Around 9.3% of the sample is taken by the ten largest. Sequenced: peripheral blood. These receptors all stem from a woman younger than 45 with COVID-19, enrolled during active disease.

The J gene is TRBJ2-7, the V gene TRBV14; possible D gene TRBD2, 5 bases. CDR1 and CDR2 from the germline V gene are SGHDN and FVKESK. This CDR3 has 15 residues. V lost 4 bases and J 2 bases, leaving 15 bases between the germline ends. The CDR3 DNA is TGTGCCAGCAGCCGAAGAGCGAGGGCCCCCTACGAGCAGTACTTC. It encodes CASSRRARAPYEQYF.

The chain is built from TRBV10-3 and TRBJ2-1; TRBD1 matches 11 bases. CDR1 ENHRY and CDR2 SYGVKD come from the germline V gene. The CDR3 loop spans 15 amino acids. V gave up 2 bases and J gave up 6 bases; unmatched junction bases: 3. The CDR3 is CAISETGTGGNEQFF. The CDR3 DNA is TGTGCCATCAGTGAGACCGGGACAGGGGGCAATGAGCAGTTCTTC.

V is TRBV27 and J is TRBJ2-7; 13 bases line up with TRBD2. The CDR3 spans 16 residues. From germline, CDR1 is MNHEY and CDR2 SMNVEV (reference sequence). V was pared by 5 bases and J by 5 bases, with 9 bases of the junction left unmatched. CDR3 in DNA: TGTGCCAGCAGTCCCCCCCGGACTAGCGGGAGTAACGAGCAGTACTTC. Protein product: CASSPPRTSGSNEQYF.

This clone has just a few counts. This chain uses TRBV3-1 (or the pseudogene TRBV3-2) with TRBJ2-5, with 10 bases matching TRBD2. The CDR3 spans 16 residues. Trimming cost V 2 bases and J 7 bases; bases outside gene matches: 10. CDR1 LGHDT and CDR2 YNNKEL come from the germline V gene (reference sequence). The CDR3 nucleotides are TGTGCCAGCAGCCAACGGGGACTAGCGTTAAGGGGGACCCAGTACTTC. This codes for CASSQRGLALRGTQYF.

V and J are TRBV6-2 or TRBV6-3 and TRBJ2-2; 7 bases are a match to TRBD1. With 5 bases clipped from V and 4 bases from J, the junction kept 19 bases outside the gene matches. CDR3 length: 19 amino acids. CDR1 and CDR2 (germline): MNHEY, SVGEGT. The CDR3 bases are TGTGCCAGCAGTCTCCTTTATATGGGTCCAGGGGGATCCACCGGGGAGCTGTTTTTT. This encodes CASSLLYMGPGGSTGELFF.

The J gene is TRBJ2-6, the V gene TRBV4-1; D is possibly TRBD1 (6 bases). The germline V and J ends were trimmed by 0 bases and 0 bases, with 21 bases remaining between them. This CDR3 comprises 21 residues. Germline-derived CDR1 and CDR2 are MGHRA and YSYEKL. CDR3 DNA: TGCGCCAGCAGCCAAGATGATCCGCTGACAGGCTCCTACTCTGGGGCCAACGTCCTGACTTTC. It specifies CASSQDDPLTGSYSGANVLTF.

The V and J genes are TRBV15 and TRBJ2-7, with 12 bases aligning to TRBD1. Trimming at V came to 1 base and at J to 7 bases, leaving 8 bases not matched to a gene. The CDR3 spans 16 residues. Germline lookup yields CDR1 LNHNV and CDR2 YYDKDF (reference sequence). Written as DNA, the CDR3 is TGTGCCACCAGCAGAGGGAAGGGACAGGGGGCGCAGGAGCAGTACTTC. It translates to CATSRGKGQGAQEQYF.

The rearrangement joins TRBV27 to TRBJ2-1, with 7 bases aligning to TRBD2. Germline CDR1 MNHEY, CDR2 SMNVEV (reference sequence). The CDR3 length is 16 residues. Trimming cost V 5 bases and J 3 bases; bases outside gene matches: 10. The chain's CDR3 is CASSGLGGGLYNEQFF. CDR3 DNA sequence: TGTGCCAGCAGTGGGCTCGGGGGAGGGCTCTACAATGAGCAGTTCTTC.

The chain employs TRBV11-1 and TRBJ2-7, with D hard to call. CDR1 SGHAT and CDR2 FQDESV come from the germline V gene (reference sequence). This CDR3 has 14 amino acids. V shed 5 bases and J shed 0 bases, with 11 bases lying between them. CDR3: CASSPRLVSYEQYF. DNA for the CDR3: TGTGCCAGCAGCCCCCGACTGGTCTCCTACGAGCAGTACTTC.

This chain links TRBV27 with TRBJ2-7; maybe TRBD1 (6 bases). Germline values: CDR1 MNHEY, CDR2 SMNVEV (reference sequence). The V and J ends lost 6 bases and 2 bases respectively, with 14 bases between them. The CDR3 length is 14 residues. The CDR3 bases are TGTGCCAGCAGCCATGGGGGCGGTACCTACGAGCAGTACTTC. Its translation is CASSHGGGTYEQYF.

This chain links TRBV30 with TRBJ1-1, with D unresolved. V was shortened by 0 bases and J by 4 bases, with 6 bases between the two germline ends. CDR3 length equals 12 residues. Germline values: CDR1 GTSNPN, CDR2 SVGIG (reference sequence). CDR3: CAWSVPGTEAFF. The CDR3 DNA reads TGTGCCTGGAGTGTACCGGGCACTGAAGCTTTCTTT.

The gene calls are TRBV6-5 and TRBJ1-6; a possible D gene is TRBD1 (5 bases). This CDR3 is built from 14 residues. The V gene's germline CDR1 is MNHEY and CDR2 SVGAGI. V lost 8 bases to trimming and J lost 4 bases, with 12 bases between them. The CDR3 protein is CASRNGAYNSPLHF. The CDR3, as DNA: TGTGCCAGCCGAAATGGGGCTTATAATTCACCCCTCCACTTT.

The CDR3 loop reads CASSQEPTGGADTQYF. CDR3 in DNA: TGCGCCAGCAGCCAAGAACCGACAGGGGGGGCAGATACGCAGTATTTT. The chain is built from TRBV4-1 and TRBJ2-3; 9 nucleotides line up with TRBD1. The CDR3 loop spans 16 amino acids. CDR1 and CDR2 (germline): MGHRA, YSYEKL. J lost 4 bases, V lost 0 bases, and 5 bases had no gene match.

This rearrangement joins TRBV20-1 to TRBJ2-7, with D perhaps TRBD2 (5 bases). V was trimmed by 3 bases and J by 7 bases, leaving 7 bases between them. This CDR3 has 10 residues. Germline V gene lookup returns CDR1 DFQATT and CDR2 SNEGSKA (reference sequence). CDR3 amino acids: CSASSGEQYF. CDR3 bases: TGCAGTGCTAGCTCGGGAGAGCAGTACTTC.

This clone is a singleton in its sample. In DNA, the CDR3 is TGTGCCAGTAGCGGGACAGGGAATTCACCCCTCCACTTT. Its translation is CASSGTGNSPLHF. The chain links TRBV19 to TRBJ1-6, with 9 bases lining up with TRBD1. The trim removed 6 bases at V and 7 bases at J, leaving 1 base unmatched. This CDR3 region has 13 residues. Germline CDR1 LNHDA, CDR2 SQIVND (reference sequence).

This clone came up once. The rearrangement joins TRBV4-1 to TRBJ2-2, with 14 bases aligning to TRBD2. This CDR3 is built from 16 residues. Losses at the gene ends were 4 bases for V and 6 bases for J; bases not matched to a gene: 4. The germline V gene has CDR1 MGHRA and CDR2 YSYEKL. The CDR3 sequence is CASSPRLAGGPGELFF. The CDR3 bases are TGCGCCAGCAGCCCCAGACTAGCGGGAGGGCCCGGGGAGCTGTTTTTT.

The genes are TRBV12-2 and TRBJ2-1; the DNA was not used to check the table's D call, TRBD2. TRBV12-2 is a pseudogene locus. This CDR3 has 16 residues. As DNA, the CDR3 is TGTGCAAGTCGCTCGGACAGTTGGCGGGAGTGGAATGAGCAGTTCTTC. It is translated as CASRSDSWREWNEQFF.

The V and J genes are TRBV4-1 and TRBJ2-5, with a tentative D call TRBD2 (6 bases). The CDR3 has 16 amino acids. V lost 1 base and J 1 base, leaving 13 bases between the germline ends. Germline values: CDR1 MGHRA, CDR2 YSYEKL. CDR3 DNA: TGCGCCAGCAGCCAAGTAGGAGGGGTGGGCCAAGAGACCCAGTACTTC. Protein sequence: CASSQVGGVGQETQYF.

The genes are TRBV5-1 and TRBJ1-2; 8 bases match TRBD1. This CDR3 region has 13 residues. The V segment lost 4 bases and the J segment 2 bases; nucleotides outside the gene matches: 1. CDR1 is SGHRS, CDR2 YFSETQ, per germline. Here the CDR3 reads CASSRDRNYGYTF. The CDR3 nucleotides are TGCGCCAGCAGCCGGGACAGGAACTATGGCTACACCTTC.

The chain links TRBV5-1 to TRBJ1-1, with a tentative D call TRBD1 (6 bases). The CDR3 has 12 residues. Germline V gene sequence: CDR1 SGHRS, CDR2 YFSETQ. Trimming took off 4 bases at V and 6 bases at J, with 10 bases between the two ends. The CDR3 protein is CASSPGTSEAFF. The CDR3 bases are TGCGCCAGCAGCCCTGGGACATCTGAAGCTTTCTTT. The variable domain in full, with the rest retrieved from reference TRBV5-1 and TRBJ1-1, is KAGVTQTPRYLIKTRGQQVTLSCSPISGHRSVSWYQQTPGQGLQFLFEYFSETQRNKGNFPGRFSGRQFSNSRSEMNVSTLELGDSALYLCASSPGTSEAFFGQGTRLTVV.

This chain links TRBV27 with TRBJ1-1, with D tentatively TRBD1 (6 bases). Looked up from germline, CDR1 is MNHEY and CDR2 is SMNVEV (reference sequence). Trimming pared 0 bases from V and 5 bases from J, leaving 16 bases between. The CDR3 consists of 16 residues. The CDR3 is CASSLSSQGSGTEAFF. CDR3 DNA: TGTGCCAGCAGTTTATCGAGCCAGGGGAGTGGGACTGAAGCTTTCTTT.

This chain links TRBV27 with TRBJ2-7; a weak D match, TRBD2 (6 bases). This CDR3 region has 18 residues. V gave up 3 bases and J gave up 3 bases, with 24 bases separating them. Germline lookup yields CDR1 MNHEY and CDR2 SMNVEV (reference sequence). CDR3 amino acids: CASSLAGLPATSVYEQYF. In nucleotides, the CDR3 is TGTGCCAGCAGTTTGGCGGGACTCCCCGCGACGTCGGTCTACGAGCAGTACTTC.

This rearrangement joins TRBV11-1 to TRBJ2-7, with a tentative D call TRBD1 (6 bases). Trimming left V 5 bases short and J 0 bases short, with 11 bases between. The CDR3 covers 14 residues. The germline V gene has CDR1 SGHAT and CDR2 FQDESV (reference sequence). The CDR3 reads CASSRRDTSYEQYF. The CDR3 coding sequence is TGTGCCAGCAGCCGAAGGGACACCTCCTACGAGCAGTACTTC.

The chain uses TRBV28 and TRBJ2-1; 13 nucleotides agree with TRBD2. Germline V gives CDR1 MDHEN, CDR2 SYDVKM. CDR3 length: 15 amino acids. V lost 2 bases, J lost 9 bases, and 4 bases stayed unmatched. As DNA, the CDR3 is TGTGCCAGCAGTTTAAGACTAGCGGGAGGAGGTGAGCAGTTCTTC. This translates into CASSLRLAGGGEQFF.

A few counts support this clone. The CDR3 bases are TGTGCCAGCAGCTCCTACACAGGGGGCGGAACCTACGAGCAGTACTTC. This encodes CASSSYTGGGTYEQYF. The chain is built from TRBV5-6 and TRBJ2-7; 9 nucleotides align to TRBD1. CDR1 is SGHDT, CDR2 YYEEEE, per germline. CDR3 length equals 16 residues. V trimming: 3 bases; J trimming: 2 bases; junction bases outside the gene matches: 9. Using reference TRBV5-6 and TRBJ2-7 for the parts outside the CDR3, the full variable domain is DAGVTQSPTHLIKTRGQQVTLRCSPKSGHDTVSWYQQALGQGPQFIFQYYEEEERQRGNFPDRFSGHQFPNYSSELNVNALLLGDSALYLCASSSYTGGGTYEQYFGPGTRLTVT.

The chain uses TRBV18 and TRBJ2-1; 8 bases are a match to TRBD1. Germline assignment: CDR1 KGHSH and CDR2 LQKENI. Trimming took 4 bases from V and 1 from J; bases not matched to a gene: 6. This CDR3 region has 16 residues. The CDR3 protein is CASSLQGTGSYNEQFF. CDR3 coding DNA: TGTGCCAGCTCACTCCAAGGGACAGGTTCCTACAATGAGCAGTTCTTC.

This sequence joins TRBV21-1 and TRBJ2-7; the listed D gene, TRBD1, was not tested against the DNA. TRBV21-1 has pseudogene status. CDR3 length: 12 amino acids. This CDR3 reads CASSEQGYEQYF. CDR3 DNA sequence: TGTGCCAGCAGCGAACAGGGTTACGAGCAGTACTTC.